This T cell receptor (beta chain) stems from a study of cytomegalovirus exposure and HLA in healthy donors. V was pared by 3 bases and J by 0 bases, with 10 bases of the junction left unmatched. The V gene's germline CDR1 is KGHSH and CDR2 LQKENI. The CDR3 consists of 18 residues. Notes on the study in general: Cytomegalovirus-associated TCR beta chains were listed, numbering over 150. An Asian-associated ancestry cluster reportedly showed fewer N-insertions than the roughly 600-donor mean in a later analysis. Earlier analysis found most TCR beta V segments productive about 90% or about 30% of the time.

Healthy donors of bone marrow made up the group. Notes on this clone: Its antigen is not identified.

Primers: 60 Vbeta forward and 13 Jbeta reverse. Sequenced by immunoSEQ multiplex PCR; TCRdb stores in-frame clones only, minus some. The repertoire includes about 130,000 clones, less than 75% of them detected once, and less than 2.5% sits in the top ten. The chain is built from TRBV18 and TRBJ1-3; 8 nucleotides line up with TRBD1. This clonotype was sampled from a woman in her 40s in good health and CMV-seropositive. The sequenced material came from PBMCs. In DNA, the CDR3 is TGTGCCAGCTCACCCATGCATTTAGGGACAGGCTCTGGAAACACCATATATTTT. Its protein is CASSPMHLGTGSGNTIYF.